This T cell receptor beta chain emerged from a study of T cells in Graves' hyperthyroidism and ophthalmopathy. This clonotype occurred a few times. RNA transcripts gave rise to amplified TCR beta CDR3 regions. HTBI primers were employed in a first-round RT-PCR of the TCR CDR3. MiXCR was run by TCRdb on the multiplex PCR reads, yielding one entry per CDR3 protein. The data contain approximately 690,000 distinct CDR3 sequences, more than 20% of them singletons. Per germline, CDR1 SEHNR and CDR2 FQNEAQ (reference sequence). The CDR3 is made up of 17 amino acids. The V segment lost 1 base and the J segment 2 bases; nucleotides outside the gene matches: 8.

The gene calls are TRBV7-9 and TRBJ2-7, with 10 positions matching TRBD2. The sequenced material came from blood. The sequence was obtained from a man younger than 45 with Graves' ophthalmopathy. The CDR3 DNA is TGTGCCAGCAGCTTAGGGGAAGCGGGAGGGTTTACCTACGAGCAGTACTTC. Translated: CASSLGEAGGFTYEQYF.